This T cell receptor beta chain came from a study of shared clonotypes between healthy human individuals. Study-level background: The plates for each donor numbered three CD4 naive, three CD4 memory, two CD8 naive and one CD8 memory. Study observations and caveats: A limitation of the genetic and exposure-history diversity represented arose from few donors. Naive subsets, compared against memory subsets, generally had larger estimated richness values. Sharing across a few donors was seen in 4% to 6.5% of naive CD4 clonotypes.

Profiled with immunoSEQ multiplex PCR; TCRdb holds only in-frame clones, not every one. In the table there are 550,000 to 600,000 clones, roughly 98% of which are singletons. CD45RO-negative, CCR7-selected cells formed the naive CD8 fraction, which excluded terminally differentiated effector memory CD45RA+ cells. The V gene's germline CDR1 is SGHVS and CDR2 FNYEAQ. V was shortened by 3 bases and J by 1 base, with 7 bases between the two germline ends. This CDR3 has 14 residues. Worth noting for this clone: Antigen: not known.

The clonotype comes from a man aged 25-40 years in good health. The J gene is TRBJ2-1, the V gene TRBV7-6, with D possibly matching TRBD1 (6 bases). The sequenced material came from naive CD8+ T cells sorted from blood. The CDR3, as DNA: TGTGCCAGCAGCTTCGACAGGTCCTACAATGAGCAGTTCTTC. Its translation: CASSFDRSYNEQFF. The full variable domain, in which reference TRBV7-6 and TRBJ2-1 provide the parts outside the CDR3, is GAGVSQSPRYKVTKRGQDVALRCDPISGHVSLYWYRQALGQGPEFLTYFNYEAQQDKSGLPNDRFSAERPEGSISTLTIQRTEQRDSAMYRCASSFDRSYNEQFFGPGTRLTVL.